This T cell receptor beta chain is drawn from a study of blood T cells in healthy people across ages. It was with a sample-barcoded 5' primer and a J-beta primer mix that a second PCR of roughly 6 to 12 cycles was run. From the 5' RACE reads, TCRdb called clonotypes with MiXCR, one entry per CDR3 protein. The sample lists about 730,000 distinct CDR3 sequences, roughly 47% occurring once. In its sample, this clonotype was seen a few times. Germline V gene sequence: CDR1 SGDLS, CDR2 YYNGEE. The germline V and J ends were trimmed by 4 bases and 4 bases, with 15 bases remaining between them. CDR3 length: 15 residues.

Sequenced material: blood. This clonotype was sampled from a woman aged 55 to 70 in good health. The rearrangement links TRBV9 to TRBJ2-1, with D possibly being TRBD2 (6 bases). The CDR3 DNA is TGTGCCAGCAGCATAACGGGAGTGACTTACAATGAGCAGTTCTTC. This encodes CASSITGVTYNEQFF.